The source of this T cell receptor (beta chain) is a study of T cell changes during pregnancy in multiple sclerosis. Assay used: immunoSEQ multiplex PCR; TCRdb lists only in-frame clones, some missing. The table shows under 85,000 clones, with around 90% occurring only once. V lost 8 bases, J lost 0 bases, and 17 bases lay in between. The CDR3 length is 14 residues. Germline CDR1 and CDR2: SQVTM and ANQGSEA. The TCR was taken from a female donor in good health, enrolled as a control in a pregnancy study. This chain links TRBV29-1 with TRBJ2-7; D is perhaps TRBD2 (5 bases). The source was peripheral blood, collected after pregnancy. CDR3 DNA sequence: TGCAGCTTTCGGACTGGAACTGACTCCTACGAGCAGTACTTC. It codes for CSFRTGTDSYEQYF.